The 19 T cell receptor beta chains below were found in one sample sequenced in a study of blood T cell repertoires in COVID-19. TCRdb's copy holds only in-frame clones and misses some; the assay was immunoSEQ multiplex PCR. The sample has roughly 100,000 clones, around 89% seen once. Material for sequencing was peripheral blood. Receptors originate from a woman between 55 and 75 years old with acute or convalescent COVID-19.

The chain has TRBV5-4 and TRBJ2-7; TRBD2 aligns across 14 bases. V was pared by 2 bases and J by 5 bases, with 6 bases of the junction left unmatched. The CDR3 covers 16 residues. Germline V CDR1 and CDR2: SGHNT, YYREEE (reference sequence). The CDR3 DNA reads TGTGCCAGCAGCTTAGGACTAGCGGGAGGCTCGGACGAGCAGTACTTC. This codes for CASSLGLAGGSDEQYF.

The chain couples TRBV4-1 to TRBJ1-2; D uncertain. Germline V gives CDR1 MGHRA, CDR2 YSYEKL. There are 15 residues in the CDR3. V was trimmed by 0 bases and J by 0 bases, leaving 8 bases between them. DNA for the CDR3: TGCGCCAGCAGCCAAGATCTAGCGTCTAACTATGGCTACACCTTC. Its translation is CASSQDLASNYGYTF.

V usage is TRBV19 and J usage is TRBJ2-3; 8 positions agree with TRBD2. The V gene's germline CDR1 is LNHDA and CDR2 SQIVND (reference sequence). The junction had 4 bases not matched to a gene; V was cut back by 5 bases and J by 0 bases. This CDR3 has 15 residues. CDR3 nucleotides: TGTGCCAGTAGTTTGAGCGGGGGTAGCACAGATACGCAGTATTTT. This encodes CASSLSGGSTDTQYF.

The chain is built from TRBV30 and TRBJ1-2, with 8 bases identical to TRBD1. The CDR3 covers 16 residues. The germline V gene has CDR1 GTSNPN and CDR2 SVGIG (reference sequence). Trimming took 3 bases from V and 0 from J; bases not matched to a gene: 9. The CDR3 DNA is TGTGCCTGGAGAGTTTGGGGACAGGCCTCTAACTATGGCTACACCTTC. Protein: CAWRVWGQASNYGYTF.

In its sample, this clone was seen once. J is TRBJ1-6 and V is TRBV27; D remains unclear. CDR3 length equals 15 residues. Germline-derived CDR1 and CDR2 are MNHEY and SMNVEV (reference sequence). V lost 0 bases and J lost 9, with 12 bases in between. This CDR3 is CASSLSWEIGSPLHF. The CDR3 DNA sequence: TGTGCCAGCAGTTTATCGTGGGAGATTGGTTCACCCCTCCACTTT.

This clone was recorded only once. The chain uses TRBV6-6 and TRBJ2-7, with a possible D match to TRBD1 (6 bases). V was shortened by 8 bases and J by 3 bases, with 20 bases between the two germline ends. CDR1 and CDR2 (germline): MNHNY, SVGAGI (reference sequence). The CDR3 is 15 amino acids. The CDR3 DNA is TGTGCCAGCGTAGGGGTGAAGGGGGTCCTCTACGAGCAGTACTTC. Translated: CASVGVKGVLYEQYF.

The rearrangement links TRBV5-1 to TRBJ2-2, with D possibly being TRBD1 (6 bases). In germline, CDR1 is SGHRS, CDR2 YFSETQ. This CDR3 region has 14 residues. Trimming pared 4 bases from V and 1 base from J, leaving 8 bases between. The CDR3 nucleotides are TGCGCCAGCAGCGTGACAGGGAACACCGGGGAGCTGTTTTTT. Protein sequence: CASSVTGNTGELFF. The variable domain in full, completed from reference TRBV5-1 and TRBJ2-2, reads KAGVTQTPRYLIKTRGQQVTLSCSPISGHRSVSWYQQTPGQGLQFLFEYFSETQRNKGNFPGRFSGRQFSNSRSEMNVSTLELGDSALYLCASSVTGNTGELFFGEGSRLTVL.

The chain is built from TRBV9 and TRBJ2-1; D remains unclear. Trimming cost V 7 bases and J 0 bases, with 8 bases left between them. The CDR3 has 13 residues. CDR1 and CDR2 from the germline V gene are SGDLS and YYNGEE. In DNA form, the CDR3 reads TGTGCCAGCGCGCTAAGCTCCTACAATGAGCAGTTCTTC. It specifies CASALSSYNEQFF.

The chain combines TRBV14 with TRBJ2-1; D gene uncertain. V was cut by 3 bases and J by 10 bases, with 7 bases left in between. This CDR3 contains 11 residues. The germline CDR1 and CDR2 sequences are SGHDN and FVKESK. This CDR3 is CASSHLREQFF. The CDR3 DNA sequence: TGTGCCAGCAGCCACTTGCGGGAGCAGTTCTTC.

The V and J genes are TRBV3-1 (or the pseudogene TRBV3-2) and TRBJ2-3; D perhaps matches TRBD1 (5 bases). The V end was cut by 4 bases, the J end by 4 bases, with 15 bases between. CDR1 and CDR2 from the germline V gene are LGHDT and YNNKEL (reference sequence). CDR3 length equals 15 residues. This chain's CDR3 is CASSLGQFKADTQYF. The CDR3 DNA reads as TGTGCCAGCAGCCTCGGACAATTTAAGGCAGATACGCAGTATTTT.

The CDR3 region is CASSYGLGGTIETQYF. Written as DNA, the CDR3 is TGTGCCAGCAGTTACGGGCTAGGAGGTACGATTGAGACCCAGTACTTC. The chain has TRBV6-6 and TRBJ2-5; tentatively, D is TRBD2 (5 bases). V lost 2 bases and J lost 5, with 18 bases in between. The CDR3 loop spans 16 amino acids. The V gene's germline CDR1 is MNHNY and CDR2 SVGAGI (reference sequence).

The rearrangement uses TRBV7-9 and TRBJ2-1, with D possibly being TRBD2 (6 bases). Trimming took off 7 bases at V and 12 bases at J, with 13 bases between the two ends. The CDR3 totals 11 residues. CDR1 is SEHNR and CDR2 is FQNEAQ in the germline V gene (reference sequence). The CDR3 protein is CASINRDLQFF. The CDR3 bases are TGTGCCAGCATCAACCGGGACTTGCAGTTCTTC.

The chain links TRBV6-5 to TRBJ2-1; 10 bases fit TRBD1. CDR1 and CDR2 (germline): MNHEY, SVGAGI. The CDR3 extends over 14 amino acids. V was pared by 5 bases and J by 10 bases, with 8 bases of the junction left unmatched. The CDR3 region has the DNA TGTGCCAGCAGTCAGGGGACAGGGGCCAGAGAGCAGTTCTTC. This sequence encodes CASSQGTGAREQFF.

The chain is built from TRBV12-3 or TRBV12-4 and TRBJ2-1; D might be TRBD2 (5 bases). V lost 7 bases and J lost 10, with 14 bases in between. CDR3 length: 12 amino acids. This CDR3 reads CASTLLTGEQFF. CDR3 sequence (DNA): TGTGCCAGCACCCTCCTGACGGGGGAGCAGTTCTTC.

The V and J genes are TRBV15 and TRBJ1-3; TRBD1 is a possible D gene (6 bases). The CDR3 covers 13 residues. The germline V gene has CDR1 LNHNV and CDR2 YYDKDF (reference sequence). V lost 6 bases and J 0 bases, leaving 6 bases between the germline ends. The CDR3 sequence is CATRDSSGNTIYF. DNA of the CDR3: TGTGCCACCAGGGACAGCTCTGGAAACACCATATATTTT.

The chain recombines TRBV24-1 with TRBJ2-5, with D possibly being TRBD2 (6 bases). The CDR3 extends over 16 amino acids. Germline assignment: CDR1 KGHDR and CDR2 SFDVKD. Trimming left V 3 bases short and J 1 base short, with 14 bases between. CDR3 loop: CATSDPGTFPQETQYF. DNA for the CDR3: TGTGCCACCAGTGATCCCGGGACTTTCCCCCAAGAGACCCAGTACTTC.

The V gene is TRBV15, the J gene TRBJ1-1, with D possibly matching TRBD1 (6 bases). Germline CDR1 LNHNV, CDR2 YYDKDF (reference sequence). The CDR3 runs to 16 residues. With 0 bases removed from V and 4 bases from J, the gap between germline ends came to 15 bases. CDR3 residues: CATSREATGVGTEAFF. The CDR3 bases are TGTGCCACCAGCAGAGAAGCGACAGGAGTAGGCACTGAAGCTTTCTTT.

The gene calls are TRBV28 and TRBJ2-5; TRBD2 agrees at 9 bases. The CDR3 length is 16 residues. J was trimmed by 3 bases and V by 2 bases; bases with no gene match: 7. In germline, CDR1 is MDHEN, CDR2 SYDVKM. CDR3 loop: CASSLTYSGREETQYF. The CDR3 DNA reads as TGTGCCAGCAGTTTAACTTATAGCGGGAGAGAAGAGACCCAGTACTTC. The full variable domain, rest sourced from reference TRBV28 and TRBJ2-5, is DVKVTQSSRYLVKRTGEKVFLECVQDMDHENMFWYRQDPGLGLRLIYFSYDVKMKEKGDIPEGYSVSREKKERFSLILESASTNQTSMYLCASSLTYSGREETQYFGPGTRLLVL.

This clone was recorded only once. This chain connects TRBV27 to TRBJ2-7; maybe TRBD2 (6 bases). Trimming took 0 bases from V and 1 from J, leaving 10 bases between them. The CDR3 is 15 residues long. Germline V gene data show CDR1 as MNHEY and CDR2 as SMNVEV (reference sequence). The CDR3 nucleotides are TGTGCCAGCAGTTTATCGTATCGGGGGTCCTACGAGCAGTACTTC. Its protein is CASSLSYRGSYEQYF.